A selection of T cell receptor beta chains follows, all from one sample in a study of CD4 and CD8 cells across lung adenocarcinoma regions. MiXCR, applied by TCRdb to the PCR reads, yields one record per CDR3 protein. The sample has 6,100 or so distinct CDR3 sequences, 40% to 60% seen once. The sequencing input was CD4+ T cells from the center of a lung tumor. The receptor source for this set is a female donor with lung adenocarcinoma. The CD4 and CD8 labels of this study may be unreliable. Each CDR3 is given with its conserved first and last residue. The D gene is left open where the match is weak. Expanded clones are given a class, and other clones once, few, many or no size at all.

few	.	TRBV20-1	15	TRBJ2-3	CSAEGEGGGTDTQYF	TGCAGTGCTGAGGGAGAAGGCGGAGGCACAGATACGCAGTATTTT
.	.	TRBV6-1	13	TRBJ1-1	CASSLTGHTEAFF	TGTGCCAGCAGCTTGACAGGCCACACTGAAGCTTTCTTT
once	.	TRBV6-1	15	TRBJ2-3	CASTAPGVGTEALYF	TGTGCCAGCACTGCCCCGGGTGTGGGCACAGAGGCGCTGTATTTT
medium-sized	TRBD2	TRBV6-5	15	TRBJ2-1	CASSQTSGSSDEQFF	TGTGCCAGCAGTCAGACTAGCGGGAGTTCGGATGAGCAGTTCTTC
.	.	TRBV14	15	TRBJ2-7	CASSQARAGSYEQYF	TGTGCCAGCAGCCAAGCCCGGGCAGGGTCCTACGAGCAGTACTTC
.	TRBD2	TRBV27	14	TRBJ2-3	CASSGAGGPKTQYF	TGTGCGAGCAGCGGGGCGGGTGGGCCAAAGACCCAGTATTTT
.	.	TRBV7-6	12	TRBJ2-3	CASSLTPHTQYF	TGTGCCAGCAGCTTGACCCCTCATACGCAGTATTTT
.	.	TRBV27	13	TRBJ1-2	CASSSRGNYGYTF	TGTGCCAGCAGTTCGAGGGGAAACTATGGCTACACCTTC
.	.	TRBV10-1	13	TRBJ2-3	CGTGLEGTDTQYF	TGCGGCACCGGGCTAGAAGGCACAGATACGCAGTATTTT
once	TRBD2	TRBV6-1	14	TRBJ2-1	CASEGTSGKFEQFF	TGTGCCAGCGAGGGGACTAGCGGGAAGTTTGAGCAGTTCTTC
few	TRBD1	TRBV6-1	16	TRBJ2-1	CASSEDGTGTYNEQFF	TGTGCCAGCAGTGAAGATGGGACAGGGACCTACAATGAGCAGTTCTTC
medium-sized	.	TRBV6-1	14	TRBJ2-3	CASSGGLGTDTQYF	TGTGCCAGCAGTGGGGGGCTGGGAACAGATACGCAGTATTTT
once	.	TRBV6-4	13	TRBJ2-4	CARGLCTKNMQYF	TGTGCCAGGGGGCTATGTACCAAAAACATGCAGTACTTC
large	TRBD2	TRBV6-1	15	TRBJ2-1	CASSAGTSSYNEQFF	TGTGCCAGCAGCGCCGGGACTAGCTCCTACAATGAGCAGTTCTTC
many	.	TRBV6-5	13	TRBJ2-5	CASSYWVGETQYF	TGTGCCAGCAGTTACTGGGTTGGGGAGACCCAGTACTTC
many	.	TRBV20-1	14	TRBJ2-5	CSASSIGGQETQYF	TGCAGTGCTAGCTCAATCGGGGGGCAGGAGACCCAGTACTTC
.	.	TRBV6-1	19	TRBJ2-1	CASRPSGLSGVLSRDEQFF	TGTGCCAGCAGGCCGAGCGGACTATCGGGAGTCCTTTCTAGGGATGAGCAGTTCTTC
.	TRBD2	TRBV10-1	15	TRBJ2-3	CARSRGGRGEDTQYF	TGCGCCAGGAGCCGGGGGGGCCGTGGCGAAGATACCCAGTATTTC
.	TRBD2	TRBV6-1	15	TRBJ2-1	CASRPSAGAYNEQFF	TGTGCCAGCAGACCTTCAGCGGGAGCCTACAATGAGCAGTTCTTC
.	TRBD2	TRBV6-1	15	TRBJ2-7	CASSESSGSPYEQYF	TGTGCCAGCAGTGAGTCCAGCGGGAGTCCCTACGAGCAGTACTTC
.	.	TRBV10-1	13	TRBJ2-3	CGTGVEGPDTQYF	TGCGGCACCGGGGTCGAAGGCCCAGATACCCAGTATTTT
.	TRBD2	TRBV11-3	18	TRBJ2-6	CASNTCGRELSGSYVLSF	TGTGCCAGCAACACGTGCGGGCGGGAGCTTTCTGGGTCCTACGTCCTGTCTTTC
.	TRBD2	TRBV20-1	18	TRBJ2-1	CSVNTGTSGKSSYNEQFF	TGCAGTGTTAATACCGGGACTAGCGGGAAAAGCTCCTACAATGAGCAGTTCTTC
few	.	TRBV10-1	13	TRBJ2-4	CVTGLGGKNMQYF	TGCGTCACGGGACTGGGAGGCAAAAACATGCAGTACTTC